A single sample is the source of the 32 T cell receptor beta chains below, sequenced in a study of blood T cell repertoires in COVID-19 (dated by TCRdb to about 2020). Library generation was performed with the immunoSEQ multiplex PCR assay. TCRdb took this table from immuneACCESS and kept in-frame rearrangements with V and J called. Such tables lack part of the clones; where checked against another copy, unresolved V genes explain under half of the gap, and the rest is unexplained. Present in this sample are under 250,000 clones, 75% to 85% of which were seen just once. The ten largest make up approximately 13% of the sample. The sample was peripheral blood. The receptors shown here come from a human donor in a cohort sampled during active COVID-19.

V is TRBV7-9 and J is TRBJ2-7; 8 bases map to TRBD1. V was pared by 8 bases and J by 5 bases, with 8 bases of the junction left unmatched. CDR1 SEHNR and CDR2 FQNEAQ come from the germline V gene (reference sequence). The CDR3 spans 13 residues. DNA of the CDR3: TGTGCCAGCGCCCAGGGGGCATGGGACGAGCAGTACTTC. Its protein product is CASAQGAWDEQYF.

J is TRBJ2-3 and V is TRBV20-1; maybe TRBD2 (6 bases). CDR3 size: 15 residues. CDR1 is DFQATT and CDR2 is SNEGSKA in the germline V gene (reference sequence). Trimming pared 3 bases from V and 4 bases from J, leaving 17 bases between. The DNA of the CDR3 is TGCAGTGCTAGTAGCAGCGCGGGACGATCAGATACGCAGTATTTT. Translated: CSASSSAGRSDTQYF.

V is TRBV19 and J is TRBJ2-7; D is possibly TRBD2 (6 bases). Trimming pared 3 bases from V and 3 bases from J, leaving 12 bases between. CDR3 size: 14 residues. The germline V gene has CDR1 LNHDA and CDR2 SQIVND (reference sequence). For the CDR3, the DNA is TGTGCCAGTAGTATCGGTGGGGAGGACTACGAGCAGTACTTC. The encoded protein is CASSIGGEDYEQYF.

The gene calls are TRBV5-1 and TRBJ2-6; perhaps TRBD1 as D (5 bases). Trimming pared 2 bases from V and 3 bases from J, leaving 12 bases between. Germline V gives CDR1 SGHRS, CDR2 YFSETQ. The CDR3 runs 16 residues. The CDR3 DNA sequence: TGCGCCAGCAGCTTAGGGGTGGTGGTTGGGGCCAACGTCCTGACTTTC. Translation: CASSLGVVVGANVLTF.

This sequence joins TRBV19 and TRBJ1-4; 7 nucleotides agree with TRBD1. The CDR3 loop spans 15 amino acids. CDR1 and CDR2 from the germline V gene are LNHDA and SQIVND (reference sequence). Trimming took 4 bases from V and 5 from J; bases not matched to a gene: 7. The CDR3 coding sequence is TGTGCCAGTAGTACGCGGGACAGCCGAAATGAAAAACTGTTTTTT. It is translated as CASSTRDSRNEKLFF.

The chain recombines TRBV14 with TRBJ2-7, with D possibly TRBD1 on 5 matching bases. CDR3 length: 12 amino acids. V was clipped by 4 bases and J by 3 bases, with 7 bases between them. The germline gives CDR1 SGHDN, CDR2 FVKESK. The CDR3 protein is CASSPTVYEQYF. CDR3 DNA: TGTGCCAGCAGCCCGACAGTCTACGAGCAGTACTTC.

The rearrangement joins TRBV1 to TRBJ2-4; the DNA was not used to check the table's D call, TRBD2. TRBV1 is flagged as a pseudogene. This CDR3 comprises 14 residues. The CDR3 is CTSSLERVKNIQYF. The CDR3 coding sequence is TGCACCAGCAGCCTTGAGCGGGTCAAAAACATTCAGTACTTC.

J is TRBJ2-1 and V is TRBV11-2, with 16 bases matching TRBD2. The CDR3 runs to 15 residues. V shed 5 bases and J 8 bases; nucleotides not matched to a gene: 3. Germline values: CDR1 SGHAT, CDR2 FQNNGV. The CDR3 coding sequence is TGTGCCAGCAGCCAGGGACTAGCGGGAGGGCATGAGCAGTTCTTC. Amino acids: CASSQGLAGGHEQFF.

The chain is built from TRBV6-5 and TRBJ2-5, with 9 bases lining up with TRBD2. CDR1 MNHEY and CDR2 SVGAGI come from the germline V gene. The CDR3 covers 15 residues. J lost 5 bases, V lost 1 base, and 5 bases had no gene match. For the CDR3, the DNA is TGTGCCAGCAGTTACTTAGCGGGAGTCGGGGAGACCCAGTACTTC. It encodes CASSYLAGVGETQYF.

This clone was picked up one time. The gene calls are TRBV19 and TRBJ1-2; possibly TRBD1 for D (6 bases). Germline V gene sequence: CDR1 LNHDA, CDR2 SQIVND (reference sequence). The CDR3 covers 14 residues. Trimming left V 4 bases short and J 4 bases short, with 13 bases between. This chain's CDR3 is CASSRETGGYGYTF. CDR3 bases: TGTGCCAGTAGTAGGGAGACAGGCGGCTATGGCTACACCTTC.

The chain combines TRBV7-2 with TRBJ2-3, with TRBD2 identical over 8 bases. The V gene end was trimmed by 2 bases and the J gene end by 5 bases; junction bases not matched to a gene: 9. In germline, CDR1 is SGHTA, CDR2 FQGNSA. The CDR3 totals 16 residues. Written as DNA, the CDR3 is TGTGCCAGCAGCTTACAAGCGGGAGATGGTGGAGATACGCAGTATTTT. Translating it yields CASSLQAGDGGDTQYF.

The V call is TRBV2, the J call TRBJ2-7; D is uncertain. Germline lookup yields CDR1 SNHLY and CDR2 FYNNEI. Trimming took 5 bases from V and 2 from J, leaving 4 bases between them. The CDR3 is made up of 11 amino acids. The CDR3 bases are TGTGCCAGCAGTTTAACCTACGAGCAGTACTTC. Its translation is CASSLTYEQYF.

This clone appeared once. V is TRBV6-5 and J is TRBJ2-1, with 14 bases matching TRBD2. With V trimmed by 6 bases and J by 6 bases, 4 bases remained unmatched. The CDR3 spans 15 residues. Germline lookup yields CDR1 MNHEY and CDR2 SVGAGI. CDR3 region: CASSPGLAGVNEQFF. In DNA form, the CDR3 reads TGTGCCAGCAGCCCGGGACTAGCGGGAGTCAATGAGCAGTTCTTC.

V gene TRBV27 combines with J gene TRBJ1-2; D not certain. Trimming shortened V by 4 bases and J by 5 bases, and 11 bases separated the two germline ends. CDR1 and CDR2 from the germline V gene are MNHEY and SMNVEV (reference sequence). This CDR3 spans 13 amino acids. CDR3 residues: CASSYQAAYGYTF. The DNA for the CDR3 is TGTGCCAGCAGTTATCAAGCCGCTTATGGCTACACCTTC.

The chain carries TRBV7-9 and TRBJ2-4; tentative D call: TRBD1 (5 bases). The ends were cut back, 0 bases at V and 7 bases at J, with 16 bases in the middle. CDR3 length equals 16 residues. Germline lookup yields CDR1 SEHNR and CDR2 FQNEAQ (reference sequence). CDR3 region: CASSLATDWVANIQYF. The CDR3 DNA is TGTGCCAGCAGCTTAGCGACAGACTGGGTCGCGAACATTCAGTACTTC.

The J gene is TRBJ2-7, the V gene TRBV11-2; 11 bases are a match to TRBD2. The V segment lost 5 bases and the J segment 6 bases; nucleotides outside the gene matches: 12. Germline V gives CDR1 SGHAT, CDR2 FQNNGV. This CDR3 has 16 residues. CDR3 in DNA: TGTGCCAGCAGCCCCTACGGTGGGACTAGCGGAAGCGAGCAGTACTTC. Protein sequence: CASSPYGGTSGSEQYF.

The genes are TRBV6-5 and TRBJ2-3; a weak D match, TRBD2 (5 bases). V lost 0 bases and J 3 bases, leaving 13 bases between the germline ends. From germline, CDR1 is MNHEY and CDR2 SVGAGI. The CDR3 runs to 16 residues. CDR3 sequence: CASSYSIAGETDTQYF. DNA for the CDR3: TGTGCCAGCAGTTACTCGATCGCCGGGGAAACAGATACGCAGTATTTT.

The chain couples TRBV18 to TRBJ1-3; D possibly corresponds to TRBD1 (5 bases). The germline V gene has CDR1 KGHSH and CDR2 LQKENI. This CDR3 contains 18 residues. V lost 2 bases and J 1 base, leaving 18 bases between the germline ends. This CDR3 reads CASSPDSLLRHSGNTIYF. The CDR3 region has the DNA TGTGCCAGCTCACCAGACAGCCTCTTGCGACATTCTGGAAACACCATATATTTT.

V gene TRBV7-9 combines with J gene TRBJ2-2, with no clear D. The CDR3 sequence is 12 residues long. V was clipped by 5 bases and J by 7 bases, with 8 bases between them. Germline V gives CDR1 SEHNR, CDR2 FQNEAQ (reference sequence). This CDR3 is CASSPNGGELFF. In DNA, the CDR3 is TGTGCCAGCAGCCCCAACGGCGGGGAGCTGTTTTTT.

The V and J genes are TRBV29-1 and TRBJ2-1; 14 bases are shared with TRBD2. The CDR3 is 19 amino acids. CDR1 and CDR2 (germline): SQVTM, ANQGSEA. Trimming at V came to 6 bases and at J to 1 base, leaving 14 bases not matched to a gene. CDR3 bases: TGCAGCGTCGCTCGACTAGCGGGAGGGCGACTCAAATCCTACAATGAGCAGTTCTTC. This translates into CSVARLAGGRLKSYNEQFF.

The chain uses TRBV2 and TRBJ1-2, with D maybe TRBD1 (5 bases). V shed 6 bases and J shed 1 base, with 9 bases lying between them. This CDR3 region has 13 residues. CDR1 SNHLY and CDR2 FYNNEI come from the germline V gene. This CDR3 is CASRGGFNYGYTF. For the CDR3, the DNA is TGTGCCAGCAGGGGGGGGTTTAACTATGGCTACACCTTC.

Written as DNA, the CDR3 is TGTGCCAGCAGCCAGGCTCCTCGCGGGAGGGCCTACGAGCAGTACTTC. Its protein product is CASSQAPRGRAYEQYF. The V gene is TRBV3-1 (or the pseudogene TRBV3-2), the J gene TRBJ2-7; 9 nucleotides align to TRBD2. CDR1 is LGHDT, CDR2 YNNKEL, per germline (reference sequence). The CDR3 spans 16 residues. The junction had 8 bases not matched to a gene; V was cut back by 3 bases and J by 2 bases.

The V gene is TRBV7-9, the J gene TRBJ2-1; 9 nucleotides match TRBD2. This CDR3 is 14 amino acids long. Germline V lookup: CDR1 SEHNR, CDR2 FQNEAQ (reference sequence). The J segment lost 5 bases and the V segment lost 3 bases, leaving 2 bases of the junction unmatched. The CDR3 nucleotides are TGTGCCAGCAGCTTGGGCGGGGGGGACAATGAGCAGTTCTTC. Encoded protein: CASSLGGGDNEQFF. Together with reference TRBV7-9 and TRBJ2-1, the CDR3 gives the full variable domain: DTGVSQNPRHKITKRGQNVTFRCDPISEHNRLYWYRQTLGQGPEFLTYFQNEAQLEKSRLLSDRFSAERPKGSFSTLEIQRTEQGDSAMYLCASSLGGGDNEQFFGPGTRLTVL.

The chain couples TRBV27 to TRBJ2-1; 10 bases match TRBD1. The CDR3 extends over 13 amino acids. V was pared by 11 bases and J by 7 bases, with 8 bases of the junction left unmatched. Germline loops: CDR1 MNHEY, CDR2 SMNVEV (reference sequence). The chain's CDR3 is CAATGQGNNEQFF. CDR3 DNA: TGTGCCGCCACGGGACAGGGGAATAATGAGCAGTTCTTC.

This clone is a singleton in its sample. This chain joins TRBV19 and TRBJ2-5, with 8 nucleotides matching TRBD1. The CDR3 runs 14 residues. V lost 4 bases to trimming and J lost 4 bases; unmatched junction nucleotides: 5. Germline CDR1 LNHDA, CDR2 SQIVND (reference sequence). The CDR3 nucleotides read TGTGCCAGTAGTACACGACAGGGGCTAGAGACCCAGTACTTC. The encoded protein is CASSTRQGLETQYF.

V usage is TRBV6-5 and J usage is TRBJ2-7, with 9 bases aligning to TRBD1. The length of the CDR3 is 15 residues. Losses at the gene ends were 6 bases for V and 3 bases for J; bases not matched to a gene: 9. Germline V gives CDR1 MNHEY, CDR2 SVGAGI. CDR3 nucleotide sequence: TGTGCCAGCAGGCCGGGACAGGGCGCGATCTACGAGCAGTACTTC. It codes for CASRPGQGAIYEQYF.

This chain links TRBV7-2 with TRBJ2-5, with D unresolved. There are 16 residues in the CDR3. CDR1 and CDR2 from the germline V gene are SGHTA and FQGNSA. Between the trimmed V and J ends, which lost 3 bases and 0 bases, there was a span of 14 bases. CDR3 region: CASSFGADAYQETQYF. The DNA of the CDR3 is TGTGCCAGCAGCTTTGGAGCAGATGCGTACCAAGAGACCCAGTACTTC.

The chain joins TRBV5-8 to TRBJ2-7, with TRBD2 as a possible D gene (6 bases). The germline V gene has CDR1 SGHTS and CDR2 YDEGEE. V was pared by 3 bases and J by 6 bases, with 16 bases between. CDR3 size: 14 residues. In DNA, the CDR3 is TGTGCCAGCAGCTGGGGCGGGATAGGGGTCGAGCAGTACTTC. Encoded protein: CASSWGGIGVEQYF. The full variable domain, completed using reference TRBV5-8 and TRBJ2-7, is EAGVTQSPTHLIKTRGQQATLRCSPISGHTSVYWYQQALGLGLQFLLWYDEGEERNRGNFPPRFSGRQFPNYSSELNVNALELEDSALYLCASSWGGIGVEQYFGPGTRLTVT.

This sequence joins TRBV9 and TRBJ2-7; D is possibly TRBD2 (6 bases). The CDR3 consists of 14 residues. Between the trimmed V and J ends, which lost 3 bases and 1 base, there was a span of 11 bases. In germline, CDR1 is SGDLS, CDR2 YYNGEE. The CDR3, as DNA: TGTGCCAGCAGCGCCGGGAGCTTATCCTACGAGCAGTACTTC. Encoded protein: CASSAGSLSYEQYF.

The genes are TRBV28 and TRBJ2-1; tentative D call: TRBD1 (6 bases). The germline gives CDR1 MDHEN, CDR2 SYDVKM. V lost 7 bases and J 8 bases, leaving 18 bases between the germline ends. CDR3 length: 14 amino acids. The CDR3: CASIKQGHRDEQFF. Written as DNA, the CDR3 is TGTGCCAGCATTAAACAGGGCCATCGCGATGAGCAGTTCTTC. Together with reference TRBV28 and TRBJ2-1, the CDR3 gives the full variable domain: DVKVTQSSRYLVKRTGEKVFLECVQDMDHENMFWYRQDPGLGLRLIYFSYDVKMKEKGDIPEGYSVSREKKERFSLILESASTNQTSMYLCASIKQGHRDEQFFGPGTRLTVL.

The chain joins TRBV6-4 to TRBJ1-1, with D perhaps matching TRBD1 (6 bases). The CDR3 is 13 residues long. V shed 1 base and J shed 9 bases, with 12 bases lying between them. CDR1 MRHNA and CDR2 SNTAGT come from the germline V gene. In DNA form, the CDR3 reads TGTGCCAGCAGTGACTGGGCAGGGGATAAAGCTTTCTTT. This gives the protein CASSDWAGDKAFF.

This chain connects TRBV6-2 or TRBV6-3 to TRBJ1-4, with no clear D. The CDR3 extends over 11 amino acids. V was clipped by 4 bases and J by 8 bases, with 5 bases between them. Germline V gives CDR1 MNHEY, CDR2 SVGEGT. In nucleotides, the CDR3 is TGTGCCAGCAGTTCGGTGGAAAAACTGTTTTTT. Translating gives CASSSVEKLFF.